Below are 7 T cell receptor beta chains sequenced from a single sample in a study of blood T cell repertoires in COVID-19. Profiling relied on immunoSEQ multiplex PCR, and the TCRdb table lists in-frame clones only, not all of them. In the table there are fewer than 250,000 clones, 70% to 90% of which are singletons. The sample taken for sequencing was peripheral blood. These receptors were taken from a man aged 25 to 40 with acute or convalescent COVID-19.

J is TRBJ2-7 and V is TRBV6-5; weak D call: TRBD2 (5 bases). The V end lost 5 bases, the J end lost 6 bases, and 17 bases lay between the germline ends. The CDR3 covers 14 residues. Germline CDR1 and CDR2: MNHEY and SVGAGI. CDR3 in DNA: TGTGCCAGCAGTAGCGGTCCAACAACAATCGAGCAGTACTTC. It codes for CASSSGPTTIEQYF.

The genes are TRBV6-5 and TRBJ1-6, with D unresolved. The CDR3 is 13 residues long. Germline V gene data show CDR1 as MNHEY and CDR2 as SVGAGI. V dropped 7 bases and J dropped 14 bases, with 18 bases sitting between them. CDR3 amino acids: CASIFGRLGSLHF. CDR3 DNA sequence: TGTGCCAGCATCTTCGGCCGGCTAGGTTCCCTCCACTTT.

J is TRBJ2-1 and V is TRBV21-1; the table assigns TRBD2, which was not confirmed against the DNA. TRBV21-1 is reported as a pseudogene. The CDR3 runs 15 residues. The CDR3 nucleotides read TGTGCCAGCAGCAAATCTAGCGTGTTGAACAATGAGCAGTTCTTC. Encoded protein: CASSKSSVLNNEQFF.

A note on this clone: The same CDR3 arises from other DNA sequences in this sample as well. This rearrangement joins TRBV5-6 to TRBJ1-3, with D maybe TRBD1 (6 bases). CDR1 and CDR2 from the germline V gene are SGHDT and YYEEEE. The CDR3 runs to 14 residues. V shed 0 bases and J shed 2 bases, with 6 bases lying between them. The CDR3: CASSLGQAGNTIYF. The CDR3, as DNA: TGTGCCAGCAGCTTGGGACAGGCTGGAAACACCATATATTTT.

The J gene is TRBJ1-4, the V gene TRBV14; 9 bases fit TRBD1. The length of the CDR3 is 15 residues. The germline V gene encodes CDR1 SGHDN and CDR2 FVKESK. J gave up 3 bases and V 5 bases, and 4 bases lay outside the gene matches. The CDR3 region has the DNA TGTGCCAGCAGCATCAGACAGGGGGCTAATGAAAAACTGTTTTTT. Translated: CASSIRQGANEKLFF.

CDR3 amino acids: CASSQVTGDQYF. The CDR3 coding sequence is TGTGCCAGCAGCCAAGTAACAGGAGACCAGTACTTC. V and J are TRBV3-1 (or the pseudogene TRBV3-2) and TRBJ2-5; perhaps TRBD1 as D (5 bases). CDR3 length equals 12 residues. The ends were cut back, 1 base at V and 10 bases at J, with 10 bases in the middle. Germline V lookup: CDR1 LGHDT, CDR2 YNNKEL (reference sequence).

The chain recombines TRBV19 with TRBJ1-2; D is ambiguous. There are 13 residues in the CDR3. The V end was cut by 2 bases, the J end by 7 bases, with 11 bases between. Per germline, CDR1 LNHDA and CDR2 SQIVND (reference sequence). The CDR3 loop reads CASSISEVFGYTF. CDR3 coding DNA: TGTGCCAGTAGTATATCGGAGGTATTTGGCTACACCTTC. Full variable domain (outside the CDR3, taken from reference TRBV19 and TRBJ1-2): DGGITQSPKYLFRKEGQNVTLSCEQNLNHDAMYWYRQDPGQGLRLIYYSQIVNDFQKGDIAEGYSVSREKKESFPLTVTSAQKNPTAFYLCASSISEVFGYTFGSGTRLTVV.